The 3 T cell receptor beta chains below were found in one sample sequenced in a study of shared clonotypes between healthy human individuals. Clones were sequenced by immunoSEQ multiplex PCR, and TCRdb holds only the in-frame ones, with some missing. This sample has 2 million to 2.5 million clones; under 97% occur once, and the top ten carry roughly 0.13%. Input material: naive CD4+ T cells sorted from blood. Stated subset: CD45RA+ positively selected. The receptors stem from a man aged 18 to 29 in good health.

The genes are TRBV5-1 and TRBJ2-1; the D gene is possibly TRBD2 (6 bases). Trimming took off 4 bases at V and 5 bases at J, with 10 bases between the two ends. The V gene's germline CDR1 is SGHRS and CDR2 YFSETQ. The CDR3 length is 13 residues. The CDR3 reads CASSVGGNNEQFF. In DNA form, the CDR3 reads TGCGCCAGCAGCGTCGGGGGTAACAATGAGCAGTTCTTC.

A note on this clone: One junction end disagrees with the germline gene, perhaps due to a read error. Other DNA sequences from this sample encode an identical CDR3 as well. V usage is TRBV28 and J usage is TRBJ1-1; no clear D. The germline CDR1 and CDR2 sequences are MDHEN and SYDVKM. The CDR3 runs to 11 residues. In DNA, the CDR3 is TGTGCCACCGAACTGAATACTGAAGCTTTCTTT. Translation gives CATELNTEAFF.

The rearrangement joins TRBV30 to TRBJ2-1, with TRBD2 matching 12 bases. Germline V CDR1 and CDR2: GTSNPN, SVGIG (reference sequence). The CDR3 covers 16 residues. The trim removed 3 bases at V and 1 base at J, leaving 4 bases unmatched. CDR3 DNA: TGTGCCTGGAGCCGGCTAGCGGGAGGGTCCTACAATGAGCAGTTCTTC. Amino acid sequence: CAWSRLAGGSYNEQFF.